This TCR beta chain was sequenced during a study of cytomegalovirus exposure and HLA in healthy donors. Study context: Across some 400 genotyped donors, around 80% landed in the Caucasian-associated ancestry cluster.

The CDR3 length is 15 residues. Germline assignment: CDR1 MNHEY and CDR2 SMNVEV (reference sequence). Germline trimming cut 6 bases from V and 6 bases from J; bases unmatched to any gene: 8. With respect to this clone: Its antigen is still unknown.

Study-level results: A later analysis reported that several of the most significant clusters appeared to be linked to common viral pathogens, among them Epstein-Barr virus. Likely technical artifact: a cluster of highly shared sequence variants. Associated with HLA alleles at 0.05 false discovery rate in a later analysis were over 15,000 TCR beta sequences.

A multiplex PCR was run with 60 Vbeta primers and 13 Jbeta primers. Only in-frame clones appear in the TCRdb table, and some are missing; sequencing was by immunoSEQ multiplex PCR. Counted here are roughly 110,000 clones, 70% to 85% occurring once; the ten biggest clones make up approximately 0.8%. Sequenced material: PBMCs. This clonotype originated in a boy aged 5-17 years in good health and CMV-seronegative. V is TRBV27 and J is TRBJ1-5; 10 bases agree with TRBD1. CDR3 DNA: TGTGCCAGCAGAGTGACAGGGGGCGAAGGTCAGCCCCAGCATTTT. It encodes CASRVTGGEGQPQHF.